Listed below are T cell receptor beta chains from one sample, sequenced in a study of regulatory T cells in long-lasting Graves disease. TCRdb reanalysed the multiplex PCR reads using MiXCR and keeps one entry per CDR3 protein. The table includes some 500,000 distinct CDR3 sequences, approximately 15% detected once. The sample was also linked to a second study, of T cells in Graves' hyperthyroidism and ophthalmopathy.

Source: peripheral blood mononuclear cells (PBMCs), taken at new diagnosis, from a patient treated with antithyroid drugs. The source of these receptors is a man between 25 and 39 years old with Graves disease. Each CDR3 is given with its conserved first and last residue. The D gene is left open where the match is weak. Only some rows state a clone size, as once, few, many or a class for expanded clones.

TRBJ2-3,TRBV18,NA,NA,CASEGGVTDTQYF,TGTGCCAGCGAGGGCGGGGTCACAGATACGCAGTATTTT
TRBJ2-7,TRBV20-1,TRBD2,few,CSARDRGELGSYEQYF,TGCAGTGCTAGAGACCGGGGGGAATTGGGATCCTACGAGCAGTACTTC
TRBJ2-1,TRBV5-1,NA,many,CASSFPGDSYNEQFF,TGCGCCAGCAGCTTCCCAGGAGATTCCTACAATGAGCAGTTCTTC
TRBJ2-1,TRBV2,TRBD2,NA,CASSVAGVPPFNEQFF,TGTGCCAGCAGTGTAGCGGGAGTCCCCCCTTTCAATGAGCAGTTCTTC
TRBJ2-3,TRBV2,NA,many,CASREKEETPSTDTQYF,TGTGCCAGCAGAGAAAAGGAGGAAACTCCTAGCACAGATACGCAGTATTTT
TRBJ1-2,TRBV14,NA,NA,CASSQEFQGLTNYGYTF,TGTGCCAGCAGCCAAGAATTTCAGGGACTGACTAACTATGGCTACACCTTC
TRBJ2-1,TRBV5-1,TRBD1,many,CASKRYEGTDQFF,TGCGCCAGCAAACGATACGAAGGGACAGACCAGTTCTTC
TRBJ2-5,TRBV7-3,NA,NA,CASSPGSPVAQYF,TGTGCCAGCAGCCCCGGGTCGCCGGTAGCACAGTACTTC
TRBJ2-1,TRBV10-3,NA,NA,CAISDLANEQFF,TGTGCCATCAGTGATCTCGCGAATGAGCAGTTCTTC
TRBJ2-5,TRBV11-3,NA,many,CASSRKGYQETQYF,TGTGCCAGCAGCAGAAAGGGCTACCAAGAGACCCAGTACTTC
TRBJ2-7,TRBV20-1,TRBD2,NA,CSARDPSGYEQYF,TGCAGTGCTAGAGATCCTAGCGGCTACGAGCAGTACTTC
TRBJ1-4,TRBV29-1,NA,many,CSVSQVATNEKLFF,TGCAGCGTGTCCCAGGTTGCAACTAATGAAAAACTGTTTTTT
TRBJ2-7,TRBV27,NA,many,CASRPGHRVPSSYEQYF,TGTGCCAGCAGACCGGGACATCGAGTCCCCAGCTCCTACGAGCAGTACTTC
TRBJ2-3,TRBV11-3,NA,many,CASSDNRGTDTQYF,TGTGCCAGCAGCGATAACAGGGGCACAGATACGCAGTATTTT
TRBJ1-4,TRBV19,TRBD1,NA,CASRTPGQGEEKLFF,TGTGCCAGTCGTACCCCGGGACAGGGGGAGGAAAAACTGTTTTTT
TRBJ1-6,TRBV20-1,NA,NA,CSASIRGANSPLHF,TGCAGTGCTAGTATCCGGGGAGCTAATTCACCCCTCCACTTT
TRBJ2-1,TRBV7-2,NA,few,CASSPFGDPQFF,TGTGCCAGCAGCCCTTTTGGGGACCCTCAGTTCTTC
TRBJ2-1,TRBV12-3/TRBV12-4,NA,few,CASSSPPANEQFF,TGTGCCAGCAGTTCCCCCCCGGCCAATGAGCAGTTCTTC
TRBJ2-5,TRBV7-2,TRBD2,many,CASSRSLGGAGARETQYF,TGTGCCAGCAGCCGTAGCCTAGGAGGAGCGGGAGCCCGGGAGACCCAGTACTTC
TRBJ1-1,TRBV28,NA,many,CASSRPGWDTEAFF,TGTGCCAGCAGCCGTCCGGGGTGGGACACTGAAGCTTTCTTT
TRBJ2-1,TRBV5-6,TRBD2,NA,CASSLALAGRHNEQFF,TGTGCCAGCAGCTTGGCACTAGCGGGTCGGCACAATGAGCAGTTCTTC
TRBJ1-5,TRBV15,TRBD1,NA,CATSRHPDRNQPQHF,TGTGCCACCAGCAGACATCCGGACAGGAATCAGCCCCAGCATTTT
TRBJ2-3,TRBV7-3,TRBD2,many,CASSPRGGVITDTQYF,TGTGCCAGCAGCCCGCGGGGGGGGGTAATAACAGATACGCAGTATTTT
TRBJ1-1,TRBV5-1,NA,many,CASSLSQGKTEAFF,TGCGCCAGCAGCTTGTCACAGGGAAAGACTGAAGCTTTCTTT
TRBJ2-1,TRBV5-1,TRBD1,many,CASSLGTGPDEQFF,TGCGCCAGCAGCTTGGGGACAGGTCCTGATGAGCAGTTCTTC
TRBJ2-7,TRBV20-1,TRBD1,once,CNAWDSTYEQYF,TGCAATGCCTGGGACAGTACCTACGAGCAGTACTTC
TRBJ2-5,TRBV5-6,NA,NA,CASSGRYQETQYF,TGTGCCAGCAGCGGCAGGTACCAAGAGACCCAGTACTTC
TRBJ2-2,TRBV5-4,NA,NA,CASSASLTGELFF,TGTGCCAGCAGTGCTTCCCTCACCGGGGAGCTGTTTTTT
TRBJ2-3,TRBV10-3,NA,few,CAISESLSGSVRTDTQYF,TGTGCCATCAGTGAGTCCCTGTCTGGGAGCGTAAGAACAGATACGCAGTATTTT
TRBJ1-6,TRBV12-3/TRBV12-4,NA,many,CASSLAGAQPLHF,TGTGCCAGCAGTTTAGCAGGAGCCCAGCCCCTCCACTTT
TRBJ2-7,TRBV6-2/TRBV6-3,NA,many,CASSYAGVRDEQYF,TGTGCCAGCAGTTACGCAGGGGTCCGGGACGAGCAGTACTTC
TRBJ2-5,TRBV7-3,NA,many,CASSLAGLGETQYF,TGTGCCAGCAGCTTAGCGGGATTGGGTGAGACCCAGTACTTC
TRBJ1-2,TRBV20-1,NA,many,CSARPPEPFYGYTF,TGCAGTGCTAGACCTCCGGAACCCTTCTATGGCTACACCTTC
TRBJ2-2,TRBV20-1,NA,many,CSAREVARNTGELFF,TGCAGTGCTAGGGAGGTAGCGCGGAACACCGGGGAGCTGTTTTTT
TRBJ2-1,TRBV30,NA,few,CAWMIMNEQFF,TGTGCCTGGATGATAATGAATGAGCAGTTCTTC